The clone carrying this TCR beta chain was recorded many times. This specimen belongs to a study of regulatory T cells in long-lasting Graves disease. Relying on iRepertoire HTBI primers and Arm-PCR of CDR3 regions, the team built TCR beta libraries. TCRdb used MiXCR to reprocess the multiplex PCR reads, holding one entry per CDR3 protein. The data contain 400,000 to 500,000 distinct CDR3 sequences, about 22% of them singletons. From germline, CDR1 is ENHRY and CDR2 SYGVKD. The CDR3 length is 14 residues. The V gene lost 2 bases and the J gene lost 15 bases, with 17 bases spanning the gap. The time point denotes: persistent/refractory GD, antithyroid drugs over 5 years with positive TRAb. Extracted PBMC RNA gave rise to the TCR library. The peripheral blood volume drawn was around 10 milliliters, and it was collected into EDTA tubes.

The TCR sequence derives from a female donor with Graves disease. The J gene is TRBJ1-6, the V gene TRBV10-3, with a possible D match to TRBD1 (5 bases). The sample was peripheral blood mononuclear cells (PBMCs), taken when the disease was refractory, from a patient treated with antithyroid drugs. CDR3 in amino acids: CAISEGAPKPRLHF. As DNA, the CDR3 is TGTGCCATCAGTGAGGGGGCCCCTAAGCCTCGCCTCCACTTT.